The 21 T cell receptor beta chains listed next were all sequenced from one sample in a study of T-cell reconstitution after alpha-beta-depleted transplantation in children. Unique molecular identifiers were used to barcode this TCRbeta library. Via MiXCR, TCRdb re-called the PCR reads, giving one row per CDR3 protein. The sample lists 300,000 or so distinct CDR3 sequences; around 9.6% were seen once. Sequenced material: PBMCs from the stem cell graft donor, taken from the stem cell graft. The receptors stem from a human donor who donated a stem cell graft to a child with SCID.

This clonotype was counted only a few times. The chain employs TRBV25-1 and TRBJ1-4; 7 nucleotides line up with TRBD1. Germline loops: CDR1 MGHDK, CDR2 SYGVNS. J was trimmed by 4 bases and V by 4 bases; bases with no gene match: 9. This CDR3 contains 16 residues. CDR3 sequence: CASSGTYRGVNEKLFF. In DNA, the CDR3 is TGTGCCAGCAGTGGGACTTACAGGGGCGTTAATGAAAAACTGTTTTTT.

This clonotype was seen a handful of times. This chain uses TRBV10-3 with TRBJ1-5; D not resolved. The germline V gene has CDR1 ENHRY and CDR2 SYGVKD. This CDR3 region has 15 residues. The germline V and J ends were trimmed by 4 bases and 6 bases, with 16 bases remaining between them. The CDR3 sequence: CAISAYTAAGQPQHF. The CDR3 DNA reads as TGTGCCATCAGTGCATATACCGCAGCCGGTCAGCCCCAGCATTTT.

The chain is built from TRBV10-2 and TRBJ2-1; tentative D call: TRBD1 (6 bases). V was cut by 4 bases and J by 4 bases, with 14 bases left in between. In germline, CDR1 is WSHSY, CDR2 SAAADI. The CDR3 is 15 amino acids. The CDR3 here is CASSGQDRIYNEQFF. CDR3 nucleotide sequence: TGCGCCAGCAGTGGACAGGACCGGATTTACAATGAGCAGTTCTTC.

This clonotype was found a few times. J is TRBJ1-6 and V is TRBV7-9; D unclear. Germline CDR1 is SEHNR and CDR2 is FQNEAQ (reference sequence). V lost 2 bases and J 8 bases, leaving 10 bases between the germline ends. This CDR3 has 14 amino acids. The DNA for the CDR3 is TGTGCCAGCAGCTTAATCGTGGCGGATTCACCCCTCCACTTT. The encoded protein is CASSLIVADSPLHF.

In this sample, this clonotype turned up a few times. The chain uses TRBV7-8 and TRBJ1-1, with 8 bases aligning to TRBD1. This CDR3 is built from 17 residues. V gave up 1 base and J gave up 1 base; unmatched junction bases: 8. Per germline, CDR1 SGHVS and CDR2 FQNEAQ. The CDR3 DNA follows: TGTGCCAGCAGCTTAGGGACAGGGATTGGGAAGAACACTGAAGCTTTCTTT. Residues: CASSLGTGIGKNTEAFF.

In its sample, this clonotype was seen a few times. This sequence joins TRBV29-1 and TRBJ1-2; D may be TRBD1 (5 bases). The CDR3 is made up of 14 amino acids. CDR1 is SQVTM and CDR2 is ANQGSEA in the germline V gene. Trimming took off 5 bases at V and 3 bases at J, with 16 bases between the two ends. The CDR3 region is CSVTAGLGDYGYTF. CDR3 in DNA: TGCAGCGTTACCGCCGGACTAGGGGACTATGGCTACACCTTC.

This clonotype showed up many times. The chain is built from TRBV9 and TRBJ1-1; the D gene is possibly TRBD1 (5 bases). With 1 base removed from V and 3 bases from J, the gap between germline ends came to 13 bases. Looked up from germline, CDR1 is SGDLS and CDR2 is YYNGEE. CDR3 size: 15 residues. CDR3 protein: CASSVFSGMDTEAFF. For the CDR3, the DNA is TGTGCCAGCAGCGTATTTTCAGGGATGGACACTGAAGCTTTCTTT.

This rearrangement joins TRBV2 to TRBJ1-6, with D perhaps TRBD1 (5 bases). V lost 4 bases and J 9 bases, leaving 10 bases between the germline ends. Germline V gives CDR1 SNHLY, CDR2 FYNNEI. The CDR3 runs to 13 residues. The CDR3 spells CASSVQGGSPLHF. Written as DNA, the CDR3 is TGTGCCAGCAGTGTTCAGGGAGGTTCACCCCTCCACTTT. The full variable domain, its missing parts supplied by reference TRBV2 and TRBJ1-6, is EPEVTQTPSHQVTQMGQEVILRCVPISNHLYFYWYRQILGQKVEFLVSFYNNEISEKSEIFDDQFSVERPDGSNFTLKIRSTKLEDSAMYFCASSVQGGSPLHFGNGTRLTVT.

This clonotype has ten or more counts. V usage is TRBV20-1 and J usage is TRBJ2-3; D is unresolved. The CDR3 contains 10 residues. Germline values: CDR1 DFQATT, CDR2 SNEGSKA (reference sequence). Trimming stripped 0 bases from V and 7 bases from J, with 2 bases between. In DNA form, the CDR3 reads TGCAGTGCTAGAGATCATACGCAGTATTTT. This gives the protein CSARDHTQYF.

The chain combines TRBV20-1 with TRBJ2-7; D might be TRBD2 (6 bases). This CDR3 spans 14 amino acids. Trimming took off 0 bases at V and 6 bases at J, with 15 bases between the two ends. The germline gives CDR1 DFQATT, CDR2 SNEGSKA (reference sequence). The CDR3 region is CSARDGAGGSEQYF. CDR3 sequence (DNA): TGCAGTGCTAGAGATGGAGCCGGGGGTAGCGAGCAGTACTTC.

This clonotype was counted a few times. This chain uses TRBV7-9 with TRBJ2-1, with D tentatively TRBD1 or TRBD2 (5 bases each). V lost 5 bases and J lost 11, with 10 bases in between. CDR3 size: 11 residues. Germline-derived CDR1 and CDR2 are SEHNR and FQNEAQ (reference sequence). The CDR3 sequence is CASSTGTQQFF. The CDR3 DNA sequence: TGTGCCAGCAGCACCGGGACCCAGCAGTTCTTC. The variable domain in full, completed from reference TRBV7-9 and TRBJ2-1, reads DTGVSQNPRHKITKRGQNVTFRCDPISEHNRLYWYRQTLGQGPEFLTYFQNEAQLEKSRLLSDRFSAERPKGSFSTLEIQRTEQGDSAMYLCASSTGTQQFFGPGTRLTVL.

This clonotype came up a few times. The rearrangement links TRBV3-1 to TRBJ1-5, with a possible D match to TRBD1 (5 bases). Germline assignment: CDR1 LGHDT and CDR2 YNNKEL (reference sequence). V was trimmed by 1 base and J by 11 bases, leaving 12 bases between them. This CDR3 has 13 amino acids. The CDR3 here is CASSQGQGGTQHF. For the CDR3, the DNA is TGTGCCAGCAGCCAAGGGCAGGGAGGGACCCAGCATTTT.

J is TRBJ2-7 and V is TRBV7-3; D is uncertain. Per the germline V gene, CDR1 is SGHTA and CDR2 is FQGTGA. Trimming cost V 0 bases and J 6 bases, with 9 bases left between them. This CDR3 comprises 13 residues. Here the CDR3 reads CASSLTSSFEQYF. In nucleotides, the CDR3 is TGTGCCAGCAGCTTAACGTCCAGTTTCGAGCAGTACTTC.

This chain connects TRBV6-2 or TRBV6-3 to TRBJ2-5, with D perhaps assigned TRBD1 or TRBD2 (5 bases each). CDR1 and CDR2 (germline): MNHEY, SVGEGT. V gave up 6 bases and J gave up 7 bases, with 21 bases separating them. CDR3 size: 15 residues. The CDR3: CASRTGGGNGVTQYF. The DNA of the CDR3 is TGTGCCAGCAGGACCGGTGGGGGAAATGGGGTGACCCAGTACTTC.

V gene TRBV12-3 or TRBV12-4 combines with J gene TRBJ2-3; TRBD1 matches 9 bases. With 5 bases clipped from V and 0 bases from J, the junction kept 6 bases outside the gene matches. The CDR3 consists of 16 residues. Written as DNA, the CDR3 is TGTGCCAGCAGTCCAGGGACAGGGACTAGCACAGATACGCAGTATTTT. Amino acid sequence: CASSPGTGTSTDTQYF.

This clonotype was detected a few times. The V and J genes are TRBV7-6 and TRBJ2-3, with TRBD1 matching over 9 bases. V lost 4 bases, J lost 3 bases, and 5 bases stayed unmatched. CDR3 length: 15 amino acids. CDR1 and CDR2 from the germline V gene are SGHVS and FNYEAQ. CDR3 in DNA: TGTGCCAGCAGCTCCCGGGACAGGGTGACAGATACGCAGTATTTT. Translation gives CASSSRDRVTDTQYF.

This clonotype was seen a few times. The rearrangement uses TRBV7-9 and TRBJ1-1, with 9 bases fitting TRBD1. The junction had 11 bases not matched to a gene; V was cut back by 5 bases and J by 4 bases. CDR3 length: 16 residues. In germline, CDR1 is SEHNR, CDR2 FQNEAQ (reference sequence). The CDR3 DNA reads as TGTGCCAGCAGCCCTGACAGGGGGAGGTATAGCACTGAAGCTTTCTTT. Protein sequence: CASSPDRGRYSTEAFF. Supplemented by reference TRBV7-9 and TRBJ1-1, the full variable domain reads DTGVSQNPRHKITKRGQNVTFRCDPISEHNRLYWYRQTLGQGPEFLTYFQNEAQLEKSRLLSDRFSAERPKGSFSTLEIQRTEQGDSAMYLCASSPDRGRYSTEAFFGQGTRLTVV.

This clonotype showed up just a few times. V is TRBV7-2 and J is TRBJ2-3; 7 positions match TRBD2. Germline CDR1 is SGHTA and CDR2 is FQGNSA. CDR3 size: 17 residues. With 4 bases clipped from V and 4 bases from J, the junction kept 14 bases outside the gene matches. CDR3 region: CASSSASGRGAADTQYF. CDR3 bases: TGTGCCAGCAGCTCCGCTAGCGGCCGAGGGGCGGCAGATACGCAGTATTTT.

This clonotype has just a few counts. The rearrangement joins TRBV4-1 to TRBJ1-2; 7 positions agree with TRBD1. This CDR3 spans 14 amino acids. Germline V CDR1 and CDR2: MGHRA, YSYEKL. The ends lost 4 bases at V and 3 bases at J; junction bases unmatched: 5. CDR3 sequence (DNA): TGCGCCAGCAGCCCGGGACAGTACGACTATGGCTACACCTTC. Translating gives CASSPGQYDYGYTF.

The chain is built from TRBV3-1 and TRBJ2-1; D is perhaps TRBD2 (6 bases). With 0 bases removed from V and 6 bases from J, the gap between germline ends came to 12 bases. CDR3 length: 15 amino acids. Germline loops: CDR1 LGHDT, CDR2 YNNKEL (reference sequence). The CDR3 reads CASSQDWGVTNEQFF. For the CDR3, the DNA is TGTGCCAGCAGCCAAGATTGGGGGGTAACCAATGAGCAGTTCTTC.

This clonotype has more than one count but fewer than ten. The chain carries TRBV6-5 and TRBJ2-2; 11 nucleotides agree with TRBD2. The CDR3 spans 15 residues. The trim removed 3 bases at V and 4 bases at J, leaving 1 base unmatched. Germline V gene data show CDR1 as MNHEY and CDR2 as SVGAGI. CDR3 bases: TGTGCCAGCAGTTATGGGACTAGCGGCACCGGGGAGCTGTTTTTT. Amino acid sequence: CASSYGTSGTGELFF.